One sample yielded the 23 T cell receptor beta chains listed below, sequenced in a study of blood T cell repertoires in COVID-19 (dated by TCRdb to the early 2020s). Receptors were amplified or captured by the immunoSEQ multiplex PCR assay. As stored in TCRdb, this immuneACCESS dataset retains in-frame rearrangements with V and J assigned. A fraction of the clones does not appear; measured against another copy, unresolved V genes explain less than half of the discrepancy, and the remainder lacks a known reason. Here the sample has over 400,000 clones; about 89% occur a single time. Around 8% of the sample goes to the ten largest clones. Input material: peripheral blood. These receptors originate from a woman aged 50 to 65 with COVID-19, enrolled during active disease.

The J gene is TRBJ1-2, the V gene TRBV11-2; the D is unclear. Germline V gene data show CDR1 as SGHAT and CDR2 as FQNNGV. This CDR3 spans 13 amino acids. V was pared by 4 bases and J by 5 bases, with 11 bases between. The CDR3 nucleotides read TGTGCCAGCAGCTCATCCTCACAATATGGCTACACCTTC. Translating it yields CASSSSSQYGYTF.

The chain joins TRBV30 to TRBJ1-2; D may be TRBD1 (5 bases). Trimming took off 3 bases at V and 5 bases at J, with 10 bases between the two ends. CDR1 GTSNPN and CDR2 SVGIG come from the germline V gene (reference sequence). The CDR3 is 12 residues long. DNA for the CDR3: TGTGCCTGGAGCAGGGTTGGGTATGGCTACACCTTC. This translates into CAWSRVGYGYTF.

The chain recombines TRBV30 with TRBJ1-1; D gene unclear. The CDR3 spans 12 residues. V was clipped by 2 bases and J by 7 bases, with 11 bases between them. From germline, CDR1 is GTSNPN and CDR2 SVGIG (reference sequence). The CDR3 coding sequence is TGTGCCTGGAGTCACCCCGAGGGTGAAGCTTTCTTT. Translating it yields CAWSHPEGEAFF.

J is TRBJ2-7 and V is TRBV6-6; D perhaps matches TRBD1 (6 bases). The V gene's germline CDR1 is MNHNY and CDR2 SVGAGI (reference sequence). CDR3 length equals 14 residues. Trimming removed 5 bases at V and 2 bases at J, with 13 bases between. CDR3 sequence: CASSKQGGTYEQYF. The CDR3 DNA reads as TGTGCCAGCAGTAAACAGGGTGGGACCTACGAGCAGTACTTC.

The rearrangement uses TRBV15 and TRBJ1-2, with D maybe TRBD1 (5 bases). V was clipped by 0 bases and J by 4 bases, with 9 bases between them. Germline CDR1 is LNHNV and CDR2 is YYDKDF (reference sequence). The CDR3 spans 14 residues. The CDR3 loop reads CATSRETTAYGYTF. CDR3 bases: TGTGCCACCAGCAGAGAAACGACAGCCTATGGCTACACCTTC. The variable domain in full, with the rest retrieved from reference TRBV15 and TRBJ1-2, is DAMVIQNPRYQVTQFGKPVTLSCSQTLNHNVMYWYQQKSSQAPKLLFHYYDKDFNNEADTPDNFQSRRPNTSFCFLDIRSPGLGDTAMYLCATSRETTAYGYTFGSGTRLTVV.

The chain uses TRBV18 and TRBJ1-2; TRBD1 matches at 10 bases. The CDR3 extends over 18 amino acids. The ends lost 6 bases at V and 4 bases at J; junction bases unmatched: 17. Germline V lookup: CDR1 KGHSH, CDR2 LQKENI. The CDR3 DNA is TGTGCCAGCTCCGGGGCCGATTTCCGGGACAGGGGCATCTATGGCTACACCTTC. It yields the protein CASSGADFRDRGIYGYTF.

The rearrangement joins TRBV25-1 to TRBJ2-1, with TRBD2 matching over 10 bases. Germline V gene sequence: CDR1 MGHDK, CDR2 SYGVNS. The CDR3 spans 14 residues. The V and J ends lost 9 bases and 5 bases, in that order; junction bases with no gene match: 7. CDR3 sequence reads: CASSPSGGNNEQFF. The CDR3 bases are TGTGCCAGTTCGCCTAGCGGGGGCAACAATGAGCAGTTCTTC.

This clone was picked up one time. The CDR3 spells CASSTSGRSTDTQYF. CDR3 nucleotides: TGTGCCAGCAGTACTAGCGGGAGGAGCACAGATACGCAGTATTTT. The rearrangement uses TRBV6-5 and TRBJ2-3, with TRBD2 matching over 12 bases. Germline assignment: CDR1 MNHEY and CDR2 SVGAGI. The length of the CDR3 is 15 residues. Losses at the gene ends were 5 bases for V and 0 bases for J; bases not matched to a gene: 0.

The chain is built from TRBV5-6 and TRBJ1-2, with 8 bases matching TRBD1. Germline values: CDR1 SGHDT, CDR2 YYEEEE. After removal of 6 bases from V and 2 bases from J, the junction contained 6 bases not matched to a gene. This CDR3 has 14 amino acids. The CDR3 DNA reads as TGTGCCAGCACCATTGACAGGGGCAACTATGGCTACACCTTC. The encoded protein is CASTIDRGNYGYTF.

The rearrangement uses TRBV6-5 and TRBJ1-4; D remains unclear. Germline CDR1 MNHEY, CDR2 SVGAGI. This CDR3 comprises 14 residues. Deletions cut 8 bases from V and 0 bases from J, with 10 bases between. The DNA of the CDR3 is TGTGCCAGCGCCGAAACATCAACTAATGAAAAACTGTTTTTT. The encoded protein is CASAETSTNEKLFF.

The genes are TRBV4-2 and TRBJ2-7; possibly TRBD2 for D (5 bases). V was clipped by 1 base and J by 5 bases, with 12 bases between them. This CDR3 spans 14 amino acids. Germline V gene data show CDR1 as LGHNA and CDR2 as YNFKEQ. The CDR3: CASSQGWAGDEQYF. The CDR3 bases are TGTGCCAGCAGCCAAGGATGGGCCGGGGACGAGCAGTACTTC.

The rearrangement joins TRBV5-1 to TRBJ2-3; D is perhaps TRBD1 (6 bases). CDR3 size: 17 residues. Trimming removed 3 bases from V and 2 bases from J, with 19 bases in between. Germline values: CDR1 SGHRS, CDR2 YFSETQ. In DNA form, the CDR3 reads TGCGCCAGCAGCTGGGGGCTCAGCGTAAAAGACACAGATACGCAGTATTTT. Encoded protein: CASSWGLSVKDTDTQYF.

The chain links TRBV5-1 to TRBJ2-3, with 7 bases identical to TRBD1. The CDR3 loop spans 18 amino acids. The V gene end was trimmed by 0 bases and the J gene end by 1 base; junction bases not matched to a gene: 11. Germline CDR1 and CDR2: SGHRS and YFSETQ. The CDR3 DNA sequence: TGCGCCAGCAGCTTGGAAGGGGTGGGGACAGCTCGCACAGATACGCAGTATTTT. It codes for CASSLEGVGTARTDTQYF.

The chain uses TRBV27 and TRBJ1-2, with 8 nucleotides matching TRBD1. The V segment lost 0 bases and the J segment 6 bases; nucleotides outside the gene matches: 6. The germline CDR1 and CDR2 sequences are MNHEY and SMNVEV (reference sequence). CDR3 length equals 15 residues. The CDR3 reads CASSLSRTGRDGYTF. The CDR3 region has the DNA TGTGCCAGCAGTTTATCGAGGACAGGGCGGGATGGCTACACCTTC.

The rearrangement links TRBV7-2 to TRBJ2-6; 7 nucleotides align to TRBD1. The germline V gene has CDR1 SGHTA and CDR2 FQGNSA. V lost 4 bases and J lost 0; bases outside the gene matches: 6. This CDR3 is built from 17 residues. The CDR3 is CASSSQPGGSGANVLTF. CDR3 coding DNA: TGTGCCAGCAGCTCCCAACCAGGGGGCTCTGGGGCCAACGTCCTGACTTTC.

The chain employs TRBV7-9 and TRBJ1-1; 10 nucleotides align to TRBD1. The germline CDR1 and CDR2 sequences are SEHNR and FQNEAQ (reference sequence). V trimming: 11 bases; J trimming: 5 bases; junction bases outside the gene matches: 2. The CDR3 totals 11 residues. In nucleotides, the CDR3 is TGTGCCGGACAGGGGGAGACTGAAGCTTTCTTT. Its protein product is CAGQGETEAFF.

This chain joins TRBV9 and TRBJ2-7; D is perhaps TRBD2 (5 bases). CDR3 length: 16 residues. The germline V and J ends were trimmed by 3 bases and 2 bases, with 18 bases remaining between them. CDR1 and CDR2 from the germline V gene are SGDLS and YYNGEE. CDR3 in amino acids: CASSESRDDPTYEQYF. CDR3 coding DNA: TGTGCCAGCAGCGAGAGTCGGGATGACCCTACCTACGAGCAGTACTTC. Supplemented by reference TRBV9 and TRBJ2-7, the full variable domain reads DSGVTQTPKHLITATGQRVTLRCSPRSGDLSVYWYQQSLDQGLQFLIQYYNGEERAKGNILERFSAQQFPDLHSELNLSSLELGDSALYFCASSESRDDPTYEQYFGPGTRLTVT.

The genes are TRBV10-1 and TRBJ2-2, with a tentative D call TRBD1 (5 bases). Germline loops: CDR1 WNHNN, CDR2 SYGVQD (reference sequence). The CDR3 spans 12 residues. The CDR3: CACQGNTGELFF. CDR3 in DNA: TGCGCGTGTCAGGGAAACACCGGGGAGCTGTTTTTT.

The rearrangement links TRBV15 to TRBJ2-7; TRBD1 is a possible D gene (6 bases). Trimming pared 3 bases from V and 0 bases from J, leaving 9 bases between. The CDR3 has 14 amino acids. From germline, CDR1 is LNHNV and CDR2 YYDKDF (reference sequence). DNA for the CDR3: TGTGCCACCAGCAGGGGGGCCTTCTCCTACGAGCAGTACTTC. It translates to CATSRGAFSYEQYF.

For the CDR3, the DNA is TGTGCCAGCAGTGGCGGGGGCTGGGGCACCGGGGAGCTGTTTTTT. It specifies CASSGGGWGTGELFF. V and J are TRBV2 and TRBJ2-2, with a possible D match to TRBD2 (7 bases). CDR1 is SNHLY, CDR2 FYNNEI, per germline. V lost 4 bases to trimming and J lost 4 bases, with 13 bases between them. This CDR3 comprises 15 residues.

The V call is TRBV5-5, the J call TRBJ2-3; 7 bases map to TRBD1. The CDR3 length is 15 residues. V shed 4 bases and J 1 base; nucleotides not matched to a gene: 6. Germline lookup yields CDR1 SGHKS and CDR2 YYEKEE (reference sequence). The CDR3 nucleotides are TGTGCCAGCAGCCCCACCGACAGGGGCACAGATACGCAGTATTTT. This gives the protein CASSPTDRGTDTQYF.

The chain uses TRBV28 and TRBJ2-6; the D is unclear. Germline loops: CDR1 MDHEN, CDR2 SYDVKM. The V gene lost 6 bases and the J gene lost 0 bases, with 3 bases spanning the gap. The CDR3 covers 13 residues. The CDR3 region is CASRRSGANVLTF. As DNA, the CDR3 is TGTGCCAGCAGGCGCTCTGGGGCCAACGTCCTGACTTTC.

The genes are TRBV29-1 and TRBJ2-7; D is perhaps TRBD2 (6 bases). The V end was cut by 4 bases, the J end by 4 bases, with 11 bases between. CDR1 is SQVTM and CDR2 is ANQGSEA in the germline V gene. This CDR3 has 12 amino acids. The CDR3 protein is CSVGDSLYEQYF. For the CDR3, the DNA is TGCAGCGTTGGGGACTCCTTGTACGAGCAGTACTTC.